The 3 T cell receptor beta chains below were found in one sample sequenced in a study of blood T cell repertoires in COVID-19. The data were produced by immunoSEQ multiplex PCR, yet TCRdb's version contains in-frame clones alone and is incomplete. Of 150,000 to 250,000 clones in the sample, 87% were seen once. Sample: PBMCs or T cells enriched from blood (not recorded which). The receptor set was obtained from a woman aged 25 to 39 who had recovered from COVID-19.

The chain carries TRBV19 and TRBJ1-2, with D uncertain. In germline, CDR1 is LNHDA, CDR2 SQIVND (reference sequence). Trimming cost V 3 bases and J 4 bases, with 9 bases left between them. The CDR3 contains 13 residues. CDR3 sequence (DNA): TGTGCCAGTAGTATCGGGGAGGGCTATGGCTACACCTTC. This gives the protein CASSIGEGYGYTF.

This rearrangement joins TRBV10-1 to TRBJ1-5; D may be TRBD1 (6 bases). This CDR3 comprises 21 residues. CDR1 is WNHNN, CDR2 SYGVQD, per germline (reference sequence). Trimming removed 7 bases from V and 3 bases from J, with 34 bases in between. DNA of the CDR3: TGCGCCAGCACCGAACTAGAAGAGACAGGTTCGGGAGGTTGGTCCAATCAGCCCCAGCATTTT. Translated: CASTELEETGSGGWSNQPQHF.

This clone has a single count. The chain carries TRBV6-5 and TRBJ2-1; 10 bases align to TRBD2. The germline V gene encodes CDR1 MNHEY and CDR2 SVGAGI. Trimming took 0 bases from V and 6 from J; bases not matched to a gene: 2. The CDR3 spans 15 residues. This chain's CDR3 is CASSYSWTSGNEQFF. The CDR3 DNA reads TGTGCCAGCAGTTACTCGTGGACTAGCGGCAATGAGCAGTTCTTC.